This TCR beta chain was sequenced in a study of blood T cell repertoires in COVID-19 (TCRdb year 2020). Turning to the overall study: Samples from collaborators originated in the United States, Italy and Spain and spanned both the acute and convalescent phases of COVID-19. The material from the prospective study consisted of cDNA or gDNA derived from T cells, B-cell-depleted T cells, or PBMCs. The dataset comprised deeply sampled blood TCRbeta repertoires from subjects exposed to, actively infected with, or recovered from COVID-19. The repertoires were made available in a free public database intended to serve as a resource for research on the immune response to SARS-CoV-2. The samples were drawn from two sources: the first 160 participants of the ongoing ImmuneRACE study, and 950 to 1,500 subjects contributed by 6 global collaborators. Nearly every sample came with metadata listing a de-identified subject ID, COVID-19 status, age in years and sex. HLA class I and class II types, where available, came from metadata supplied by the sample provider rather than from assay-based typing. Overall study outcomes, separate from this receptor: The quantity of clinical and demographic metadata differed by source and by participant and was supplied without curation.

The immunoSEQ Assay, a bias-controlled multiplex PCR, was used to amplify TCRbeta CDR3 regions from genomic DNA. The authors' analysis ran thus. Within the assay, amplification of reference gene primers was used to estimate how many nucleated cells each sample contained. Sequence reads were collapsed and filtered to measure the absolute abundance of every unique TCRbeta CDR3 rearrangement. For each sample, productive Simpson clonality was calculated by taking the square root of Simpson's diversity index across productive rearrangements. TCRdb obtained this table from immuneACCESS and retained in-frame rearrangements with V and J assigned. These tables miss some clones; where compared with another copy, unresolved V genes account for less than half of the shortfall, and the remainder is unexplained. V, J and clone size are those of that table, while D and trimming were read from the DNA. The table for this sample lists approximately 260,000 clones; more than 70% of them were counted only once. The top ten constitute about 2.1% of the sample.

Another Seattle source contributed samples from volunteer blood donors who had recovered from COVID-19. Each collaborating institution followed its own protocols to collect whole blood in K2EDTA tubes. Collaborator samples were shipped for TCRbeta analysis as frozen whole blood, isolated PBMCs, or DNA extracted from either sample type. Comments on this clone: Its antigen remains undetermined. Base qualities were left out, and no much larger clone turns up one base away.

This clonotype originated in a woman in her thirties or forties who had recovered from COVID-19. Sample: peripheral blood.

The CDR3 in this case is CSARQGNGYTF. The DNA reads as follows: TGCAGTGCTAGACAGGGAAATGGCTACACCTTC. The chain is assembled from TRBV20-1 and TRBJ1-2, with TRBD1 perhaps the D gene, on 5 matching bases. For CDR1 and CDR2, the germline V gene (reference sequence) lists DFQATT and SNEGSKA. A distance of 7 bases separates the germline ends of V and J, which lose 2 bases and 6 bases respectively. From its cysteine to its phenylalanine, the CDR3 spans 11 amino acids. Solely the CDR3 DNA is kept, with 33 bases framed from the first base.